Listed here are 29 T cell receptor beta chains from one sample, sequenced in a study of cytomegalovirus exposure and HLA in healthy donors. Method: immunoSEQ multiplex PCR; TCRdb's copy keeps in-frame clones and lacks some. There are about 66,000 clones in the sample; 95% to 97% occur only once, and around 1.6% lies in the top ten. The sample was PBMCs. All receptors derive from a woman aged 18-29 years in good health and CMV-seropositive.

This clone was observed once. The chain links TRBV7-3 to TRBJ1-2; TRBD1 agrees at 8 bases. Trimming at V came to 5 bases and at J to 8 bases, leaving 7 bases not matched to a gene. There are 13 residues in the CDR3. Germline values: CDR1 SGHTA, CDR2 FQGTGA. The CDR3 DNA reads TGTGCCAGCAGCCCGACAGGGGAGGAAGGCTACACCTTC. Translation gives CASSPTGEEGYTF.

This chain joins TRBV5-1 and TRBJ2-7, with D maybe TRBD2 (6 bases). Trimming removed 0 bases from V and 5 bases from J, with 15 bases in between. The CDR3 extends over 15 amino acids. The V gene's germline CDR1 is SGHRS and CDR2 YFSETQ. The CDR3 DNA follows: TGCGCCAGCAGCTTGGGTGCGGGAAGTGGTAACGAGCAGTACTTC. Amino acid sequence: CASSLGAGSGNEQYF.

The CDR3 protein is CASRGQPNTEAFF. CDR3 DNA sequence: TGTGCCAGCAGGGGACAGCCTAACACTGAAGCTTTCTTT. The J gene is TRBJ1-1, the V gene TRBV6-1; 7 bases fit TRBD1. Germline V gene lookup returns CDR1 MNHNS and CDR2 SASEGT. The junction had 3 bases not matched to a gene; V was cut back by 6 bases and J by 2 bases. The CDR3 spans 13 residues.

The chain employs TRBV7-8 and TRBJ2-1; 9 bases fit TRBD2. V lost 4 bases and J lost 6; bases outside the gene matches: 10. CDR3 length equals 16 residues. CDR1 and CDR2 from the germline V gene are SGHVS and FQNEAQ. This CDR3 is CASSSRPGTSRNEQFF. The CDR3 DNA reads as TGTGCCAGCAGCTCGCGCCCCGGGACTAGCCGCAATGAGCAGTTCTTC.

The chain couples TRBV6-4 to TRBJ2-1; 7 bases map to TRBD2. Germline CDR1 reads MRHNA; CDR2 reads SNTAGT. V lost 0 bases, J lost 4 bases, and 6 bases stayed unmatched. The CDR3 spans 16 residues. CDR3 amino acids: CASSDSSGKSYNEQFF. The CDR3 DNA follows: TGTGCCAGCAGTGACTCGAGCGGGAAATCTTACAATGAGCAGTTCTTC.

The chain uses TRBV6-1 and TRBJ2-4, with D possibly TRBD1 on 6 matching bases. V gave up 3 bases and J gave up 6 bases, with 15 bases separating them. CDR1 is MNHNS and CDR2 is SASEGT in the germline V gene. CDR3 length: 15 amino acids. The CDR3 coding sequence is TGTGCCAGCAGTGATGTGGTAGGGGGTACAAACATTCAGTACTTC. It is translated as CASSDVVGGTNIQYF.

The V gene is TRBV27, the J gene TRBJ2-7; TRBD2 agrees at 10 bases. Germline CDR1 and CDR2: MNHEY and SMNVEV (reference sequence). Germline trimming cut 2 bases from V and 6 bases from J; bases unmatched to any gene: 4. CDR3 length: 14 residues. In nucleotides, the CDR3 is TGTGCCAGCAGTTTAACTAGCGGGACGAGCGAGCAGTACTTC. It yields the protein CASSLTSGTSEQYF.

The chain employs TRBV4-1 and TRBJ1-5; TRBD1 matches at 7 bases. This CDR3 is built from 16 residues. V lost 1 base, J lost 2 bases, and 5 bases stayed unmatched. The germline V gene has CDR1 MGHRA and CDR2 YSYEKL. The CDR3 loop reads CASSQVTGAGNQPQHF. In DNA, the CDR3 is TGCGCCAGCAGCCAAGTTACAGGGGCGGGCAATCAGCCCCAGCATTTT.

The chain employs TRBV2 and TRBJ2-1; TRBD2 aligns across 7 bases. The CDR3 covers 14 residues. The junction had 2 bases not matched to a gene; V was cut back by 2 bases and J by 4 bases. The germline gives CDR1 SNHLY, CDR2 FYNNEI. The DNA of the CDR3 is TGTGCCAGCAGTGAACTAGCGGTGTACAATGAGCAGTTCTTC. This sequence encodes CASSELAVYNEQFF.

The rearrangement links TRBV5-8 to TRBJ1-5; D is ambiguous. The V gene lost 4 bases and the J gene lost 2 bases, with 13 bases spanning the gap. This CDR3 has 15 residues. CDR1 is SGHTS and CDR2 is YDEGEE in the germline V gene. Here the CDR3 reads CASSPGVLGNQPQHF. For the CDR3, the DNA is TGTGCCAGCAGCCCTGGCGTGCTAGGCAATCAGCCCCAGCATTTT.

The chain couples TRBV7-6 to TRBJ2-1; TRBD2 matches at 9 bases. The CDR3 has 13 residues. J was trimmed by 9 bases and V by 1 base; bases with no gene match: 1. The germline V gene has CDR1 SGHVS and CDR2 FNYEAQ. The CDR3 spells CASSLGREGEQFF. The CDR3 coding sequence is TGTGCCAGCAGCTTAGGGCGGGAGGGTGAGCAGTTCTTC.

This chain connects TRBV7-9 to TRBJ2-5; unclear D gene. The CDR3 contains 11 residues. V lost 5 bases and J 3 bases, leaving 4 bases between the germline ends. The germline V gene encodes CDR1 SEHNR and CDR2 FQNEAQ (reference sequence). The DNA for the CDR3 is TGTGCCAGCAGCCCCAAAGAGACCCAGTACTTC. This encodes CASSPKETQYF.

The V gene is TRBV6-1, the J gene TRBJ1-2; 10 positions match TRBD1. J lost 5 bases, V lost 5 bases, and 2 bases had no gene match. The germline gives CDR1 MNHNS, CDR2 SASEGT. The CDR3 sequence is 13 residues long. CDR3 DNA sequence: TGTGCCAGCAGTCGACAGGGGGCTTATGGCTACACCTTC. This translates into CASSRQGAYGYTF.

The CDR3 DNA reads TGTGCCAGCAGCCAAGTACAGGGGATGAGCACCGGGGAGCTGTTTTTT. This encodes CASSQVQGMSTGELFF. The chain joins TRBV14 to TRBJ2-2; TRBD1 matches 7 bases. The germline CDR1 and CDR2 sequences are SGHDN and FVKESK. The CDR3 consists of 16 residues. The V gene end was trimmed by 1 base and the J gene end by 4 bases; junction bases not matched to a gene: 6. The whole variable domain, remainder taken from reference TRBV14 and TRBJ2-2, is EAGVTQFPSHSVIEKGQTVTLRCDPISGHDNLYWYRRVMGKEIKFLLHFVKESKQDESGMPNNRFLAERTGGTYSTLKVQPAELEDSGVYFCASSQVQGMSTGELFFGEGSRLTVL.

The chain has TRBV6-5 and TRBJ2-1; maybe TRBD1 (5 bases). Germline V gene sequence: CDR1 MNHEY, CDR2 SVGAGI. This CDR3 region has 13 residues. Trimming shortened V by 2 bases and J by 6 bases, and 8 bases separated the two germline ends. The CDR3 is CASSYGTGNEQFF. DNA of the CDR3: TGTGCCAGCAGTTACGGAACAGGCAATGAGCAGTTCTTC.

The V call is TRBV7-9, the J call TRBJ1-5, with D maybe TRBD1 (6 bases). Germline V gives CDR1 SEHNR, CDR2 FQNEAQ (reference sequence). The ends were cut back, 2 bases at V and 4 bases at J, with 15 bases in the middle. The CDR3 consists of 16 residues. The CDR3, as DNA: TGTGCCAGCAGCTTACTTGCGTCAGGGGTGAATCAGCCCCAGCATTTT. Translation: CASSLLASGVNQPQHF.

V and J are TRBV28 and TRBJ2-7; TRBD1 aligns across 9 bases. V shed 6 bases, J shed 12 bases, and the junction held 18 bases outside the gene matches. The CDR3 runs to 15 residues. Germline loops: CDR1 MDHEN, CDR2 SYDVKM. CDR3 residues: CASRPNSDRGYLGYF. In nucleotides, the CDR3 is TGTGCCAGCAGGCCCAATTCCGACAGGGGGTATCTGGGGTACTTC.

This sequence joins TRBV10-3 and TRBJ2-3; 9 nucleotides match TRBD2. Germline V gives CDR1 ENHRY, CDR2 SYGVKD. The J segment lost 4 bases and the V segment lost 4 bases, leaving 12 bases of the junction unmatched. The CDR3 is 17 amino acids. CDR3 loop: CAISGGSGSLRADTQYF. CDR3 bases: TGTGCCATCAGTGGAGGTAGCGGGAGCCTTAGGGCAGATACGCAGTATTTT.

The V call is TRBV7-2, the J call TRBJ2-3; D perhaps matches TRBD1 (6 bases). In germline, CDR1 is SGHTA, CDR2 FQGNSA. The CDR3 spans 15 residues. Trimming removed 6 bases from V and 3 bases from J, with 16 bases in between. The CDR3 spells CASSSRRTVTDTQYF. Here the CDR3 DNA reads TGTGCCAGCAGTTCACGGCGGACAGTTACAGATACGCAGTATTTT. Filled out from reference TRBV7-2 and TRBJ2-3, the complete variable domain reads GAGVSQSPSNKVTEKGKDVELRCDPISGHTALYWYRQSLGQGLEFLIYFQGNSAPDKSGLPSDRFSAERTGGSVSTLTIQRTQQEDSAVYLCASSSRRTVTDTQYFGPGTRLTVL.

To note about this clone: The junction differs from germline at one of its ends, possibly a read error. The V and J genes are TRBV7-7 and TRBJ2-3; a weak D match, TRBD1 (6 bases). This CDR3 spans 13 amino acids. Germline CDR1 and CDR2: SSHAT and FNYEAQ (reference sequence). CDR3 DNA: TGTGCTAGCAGCCTTCACAGGGAAGATACGCAGTATTTT. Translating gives CASSLHREDTQYF. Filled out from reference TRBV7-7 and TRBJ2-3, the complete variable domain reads GAGVSQSPRYKVTKRGQDVTLRCDPISSHATLYWYQQALGQGPEFLTYFNYEAQPDKSGLPSDRFSAERPEGSISTLTIQRTEQRDSAMYRCASSLHREDTQYFGPGTRLTVL.

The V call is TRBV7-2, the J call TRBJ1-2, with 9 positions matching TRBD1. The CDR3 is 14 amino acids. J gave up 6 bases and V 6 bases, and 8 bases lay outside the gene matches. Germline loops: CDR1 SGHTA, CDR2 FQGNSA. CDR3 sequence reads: CASSATGTGHGYTF. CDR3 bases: TGTGCCAGCAGTGCTACCGGGACAGGGCATGGCTACACCTTC.

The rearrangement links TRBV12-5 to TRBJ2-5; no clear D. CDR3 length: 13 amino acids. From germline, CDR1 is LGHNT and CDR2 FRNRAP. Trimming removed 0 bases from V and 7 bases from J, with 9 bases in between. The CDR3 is CASGLVFPGTQYF. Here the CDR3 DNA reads TGTGCTAGTGGTTTGGTATTCCCCGGGACCCAGTACTTC.

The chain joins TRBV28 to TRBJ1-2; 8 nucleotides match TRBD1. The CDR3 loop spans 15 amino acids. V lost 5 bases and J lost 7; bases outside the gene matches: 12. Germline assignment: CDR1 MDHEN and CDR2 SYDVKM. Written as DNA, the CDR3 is TGTGCCAGCAGTGGACCGGGACAGGCGGTACTTGGCTACACCTTC. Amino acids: CASSGPGQAVLGYTF.

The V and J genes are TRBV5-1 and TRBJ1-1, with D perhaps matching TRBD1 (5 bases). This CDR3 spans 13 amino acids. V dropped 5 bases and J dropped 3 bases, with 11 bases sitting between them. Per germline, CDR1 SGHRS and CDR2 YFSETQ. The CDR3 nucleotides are TGCGCCAGCAGGGAGCCGGGGGACACTGAAGCTTTCTTT. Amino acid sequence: CASREPGDTEAFF.

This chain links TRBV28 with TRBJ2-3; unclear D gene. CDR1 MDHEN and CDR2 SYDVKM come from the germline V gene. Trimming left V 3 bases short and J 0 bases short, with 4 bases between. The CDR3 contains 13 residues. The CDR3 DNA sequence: TGTGCCAGCAGTTTCCTAAGCACAGATACGCAGTATTTT. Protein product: CASSFLSTDTQYF.

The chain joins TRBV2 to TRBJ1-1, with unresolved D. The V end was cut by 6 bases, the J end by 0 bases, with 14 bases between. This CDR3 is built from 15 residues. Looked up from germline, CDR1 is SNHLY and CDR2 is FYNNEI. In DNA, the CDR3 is TGTGCCAGCAGACCACCCGCACACCTGAACACTGAAGCTTTCTTT. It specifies CASRPPAHLNTEAFF.

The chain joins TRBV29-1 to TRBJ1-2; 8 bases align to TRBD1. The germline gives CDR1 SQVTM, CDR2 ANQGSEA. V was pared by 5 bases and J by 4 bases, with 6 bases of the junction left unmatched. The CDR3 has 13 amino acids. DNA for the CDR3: TGCAGCGTTTTTGCCGGGACAGGCTATGGCTACACCTTC. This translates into CSVFAGTGYGYTF.

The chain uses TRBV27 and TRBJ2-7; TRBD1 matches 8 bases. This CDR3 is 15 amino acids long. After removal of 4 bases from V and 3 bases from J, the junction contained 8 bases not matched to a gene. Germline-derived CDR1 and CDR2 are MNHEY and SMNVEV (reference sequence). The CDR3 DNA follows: TGTGCCAGCAGTTACGGGACAGGCCGAGGCTACGAGCAGTACTTC. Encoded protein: CASSYGTGRGYEQYF.

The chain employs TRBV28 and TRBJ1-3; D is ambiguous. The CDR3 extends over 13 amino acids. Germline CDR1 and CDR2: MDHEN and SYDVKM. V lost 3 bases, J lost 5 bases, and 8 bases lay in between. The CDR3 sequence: CASSFSTRNTIYF. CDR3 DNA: TGTGCCAGCAGTTTCTCGACACGAAACACCATATATTTT.